This passage covers 27 T cell receptor beta chains from one sample sequenced in a study of OX40 agonist ivuxolimab in advanced cancers. The table came from immunoSEQ multiplex PCR; TCRdb's copy has only in-frame clones and leaves some out. The sample shows fewer than 80,000 clones, around 84% of them seen only once. This specimen consisted of CD4+ or CD8+ T cells sorted from blood, obtained in a trial of the OX40 agonist ivuxolimab. The receptor set was obtained from an adult with an advanced solid tumor such as melanoma, head and neck, liver or kidney cancer.

The V gene is TRBV5-6, the J gene TRBJ1-1; weak D call: TRBD1 (5 bases). Germline V gives CDR1 SGHDT, CDR2 YYEEEE. With 0 bases removed from V and 1 base from J, the gap between germline ends came to 7 bases. This CDR3 is 14 amino acids long. CDR3 protein: CASSLAGPNTEAFF. The CDR3 nucleotides read TGTGCCAGCAGCTTGGCGGGGCCGAACACTGAAGCTTTCTTT.

The chain couples TRBV28 to TRBJ2-3, with D tentatively TRBD2 (5 bases). The CDR3 totals 13 residues. Per germline, CDR1 MDHEN and CDR2 SYDVKM. Trimming took 7 bases from V and 6 from J, leaving 14 bases between them. The CDR3, as DNA: TGTGCCAGCACCGGTTGGAGGACCGATACGCAGTATTTT. Residues: CASTGWRTDTQYF.

The chain has TRBV20-1 and TRBJ2-5; D possibly uses TRBD1 or TRBD2 (5 bases each). V dropped 7 bases and J dropped 2 bases, with 8 bases sitting between them. CDR1 and CDR2 from the germline V gene are DFQATT and SNEGSKA (reference sequence). The CDR3 totals 11 residues. The CDR3 spells CSVRGQETQYF. CDR3 in DNA: TGCAGTGTGAGGGGACAAGAGACCCAGTACTTC.

This chain connects TRBV6-5 to TRBJ1-2; 7 nucleotides line up with TRBD1. Germline V gene data show CDR1 as MNHEY and CDR2 as SVGAGI. This CDR3 is built from 15 residues. The junction had 8 bases not matched to a gene; V was cut back by 4 bases and J by 3 bases. The CDR3 DNA is TGTGCCAGCAGTTTCTCACAGGGGTTTCACTATGGCTACACCTTC. Translation gives CASSFSQGFHYGYTF.

The count of this clone is one. The gene calls are TRBV27 and TRBJ2-3, with a weak D call TRBD1 (8 bases). CDR1 MNHEY and CDR2 SMNVEV come from the germline V gene (reference sequence). The length of the CDR3 is 15 residues. With 6 bases removed from V and 1 base from J, the gap between germline ends came to 14 bases. In nucleotides, the CDR3 is TGTGCCAGCAGGGACAGGGCGGGAGGCACAGATACGCAGTATTTT. Translating it yields CASRDRAGGTDTQYF.

The gene calls are TRBV25-1 and TRBJ1-6, with D unclear. Germline CDR1 MGHDK, CDR2 SYGVNS. This CDR3 comprises 14 residues. Trimming left V 1 base short and J 6 bases short, with 7 bases between. The CDR3 nucleotides are TGTGCCAGCAGTGAATCAATAGTTAATTCACCCCTCCACTTT. Protein: CASSESIVNSPLHF.

As to this clone: Different DNA sequences within this sample yield the same CDR3. The CDR3 coding sequence is TGTGCCAGCAGTTTTGGCCAGGGAAACCAGCCCCAGCATTTT. Protein product: CASSFGQGNQPQHF. J is TRBJ1-5 and V is TRBV2, with D possibly TRBD1 on 5 matching bases. Germline V gene lookup returns CDR1 SNHLY and CDR2 FYNNEI. CDR3 length equals 14 residues. The ends were cut back, 5 bases at V and 7 bases at J, with 15 bases in the middle.

This CDR3 reads CASSPRQGGATDTQYF. For the CDR3, the DNA is TGTGCCAGCAGCCCTCGACAGGGAGGAGCGACAGATACGCAGTATTTT. J is TRBJ2-3 and V is TRBV7-2; maybe TRBD1 (7 bases). The V end lost 5 bases, the J end lost 3 bases, and 18 bases lay between the germline ends. Germline assignment: CDR1 SGHTA and CDR2 FQGNSA. The CDR3 spans 16 residues.

As concerns this clone: Other DNA sequences of this sample code for an identical CDR3. This rearrangement joins TRBV6-6 to TRBJ1-1, with D hard to call. The CDR3 extends over 12 amino acids. V lost 4 bases to trimming and J lost 1 base, with 4 bases between them. Germline loops: CDR1 MNHNY, CDR2 SVGAGI (reference sequence). CDR3 in DNA: TGTGCCAGCAGTTCACGGAACACTGAAGCTTTCTTT. Translating it yields CASSSRNTEAFF.

The gene calls are TRBV5-1 and TRBJ1-2; D call uncertain. The V end was cut by 6 bases, the J end by 2 bases, with 8 bases between. This CDR3 has 12 residues. Looked up from germline, CDR1 is SGHRS and CDR2 is YFSETQ. The CDR3 protein is CASKPENYGYTF. The CDR3 nucleotides read TGCGCCAGCAAGCCAGAGAACTATGGCTACACCTTC.

V and J are TRBV6-5 and TRBJ1-4; a weak D match, TRBD1 (5 bases). This CDR3 contains 14 residues. Deletions cut 5 bases from V and 4 bases from J, with 11 bases between. Germline lookup yields CDR1 MNHEY and CDR2 SVGAGI. As DNA, the CDR3 is TGTGCCAGCAGTCGGGGCTCTTTTAATGAAAAACTGTTTTTT. Its protein product is CASSRGSFNEKLFF.

The rearrangement links TRBV5-4 to TRBJ2-5, with TRBD1 matching over 7 bases. There are 14 residues in the CDR3. Germline V gene lookup returns CDR1 SGHNT and CDR2 YYREEE (reference sequence). Trimming removed 0 bases from V and 2 bases from J; junction bases left unmatched: 1. CDR3 DNA sequence: TGTGCCAGCAGCTTGGGACAGGGACAAGAGACCCAGTACTTC. Its protein product is CASSLGQGQETQYF. The entire variable domain, with the rest obtained from reference TRBV5-4 and TRBJ2-5, is as follows: ETGVTQSPTHLIKTRGQQVTLRCSSQSGHNTVSWYQQALGQGPQFIFQYYREEENGRGNFPPRFSGLQFPNYSSELNVNALELDDSALYLCASSLGQGQETQYFGPGTRLLVL.

The chain employs TRBV9 and TRBJ2-5, with D possibly called TRBD1 or TRBD2 (5 bases each). CDR1 is SGDLS and CDR2 is YYNGEE in the germline V gene. Between the trimmed V and J ends, which lost 4 bases and 4 bases, there was a span of 17 bases. The CDR3 loop spans 15 amino acids. In nucleotides, the CDR3 is TGTGCCAGCAGCCCCCTCCCGGGGCAGACAGAGACCCAGTACTTC. Protein sequence: CASSPLPGQTETQYF.

This clone has a single count. The V and J genes are TRBV18 and TRBJ1-5, with D unclear. Trimming pared 2 bases from V and 3 bases from J, leaving 2 bases between. Germline V gene sequence: CDR1 KGHSH, CDR2 LQKENI. There are 12 residues in the CDR3. CDR3 DNA: TGTGCCAGCTCACCAGACAATCAGCCCCAGCATTTT. Its protein product is CASSPDNQPQHF.

The genes are TRBV19 and TRBJ1-2; D not resolved. Trimming pared 1 base from V and 8 bases from J, leaving 11 bases between. Germline values: CDR1 LNHDA, CDR2 SQIVND (reference sequence). The CDR3 loop spans 13 amino acids. The chain's CDR3 is CASSIGFGEGYTF. CDR3 sequence (DNA): TGTGCCAGTAGTATAGGATTCGGGGAAGGCTACACCTTC.

This clone has only a few counts. The gene calls are TRBV28 and TRBJ1-2; D is uncertain. Germline CDR1 MDHEN, CDR2 SYDVKM. The CDR3 covers 15 residues. Trimming removed 6 bases at V and 6 bases at J, with 20 bases between. The chain's CDR3 is CASSPYREGPNGYTF. In nucleotides, the CDR3 is TGTGCCAGCAGCCCCTATCGTGAGGGCCCTAATGGCTACACCTTC.

The CDR3 DNA sequence: TGCGCCAGCAGCTTATGGGACTCCTACGAGCAGTACTTC. It specifies CASSLWDSYEQYF. J is TRBJ2-7 and V is TRBV5-1; no clear D. Germline V lookup: CDR1 SGHRS, CDR2 YFSETQ. This CDR3 spans 13 amino acids. V lost 2 bases and J lost 0, with 6 bases in between.

The V gene is TRBV4-3, the J gene TRBJ1-4; D gene ambiguous. The CDR3 has 17 amino acids. CDR1 and CDR2 from the germline V gene are LGHNA and YSLEER. Trimming took off 4 bases at V and 0 bases at J, with 15 bases between the two ends. In DNA, the CDR3 is TGCGCCAGCAGCCTTTCTGCTCGAGGCGCAACTAATGAAAAACTGTTTTTT. It codes for CASSLSARGATNEKLFF.

J is TRBJ2-3 and V is TRBV7-9, with a tentative D call TRBD1 (5 bases). Germline loops: CDR1 SEHNR, CDR2 FQNEAQ (reference sequence). The CDR3 runs 14 residues. V lost 4 bases to trimming and J lost 1 base, with 9 bases between them. CDR3 sequence reads: CASSWGTGTDTQYF. The CDR3 nucleotides read TGTGCCAGCAGCTGGGGCACAGGCACAGATACGCAGTATTTT.

This clone was observed a few times. The chain joins TRBV2 to TRBJ1-6; no firm D call. From germline, CDR1 is SNHLY and CDR2 FYNNEI. The CDR3 is 14 residues long. V was shortened by 4 bases and J by 4 bases, with 8 bases between the two germline ends. The CDR3 spells CASSGADYNSPLHF. CDR3 in DNA: TGTGCCAGCAGTGGGGCAGATTATAATTCACCCCTCCACTTT.

The chain links TRBV28 to TRBJ2-7, with 10 bases fitting TRBD1. This CDR3 contains 16 residues. The germline V gene encodes CDR1 MDHEN and CDR2 SYDVKM. V trimming: 4 bases; J trimming: 3 bases; junction bases outside the gene matches: 9. DNA for the CDR3: TGTGCCAGCAGTTCCCCCCCGGGACAGGGGAACTACGAGCAGTACTTC. It specifies CASSSPPGQGNYEQYF.

The chain recombines TRBV6-5 with TRBJ1-1, with 8 bases matching TRBD1. Germline V gene sequence: CDR1 MNHEY, CDR2 SVGAGI. This CDR3 comprises 16 residues. Trimming took 1 base from V and 5 from J; bases not matched to a gene: 9. This CDR3 reads CASSYFRQGAKTEAFF. Written as DNA, the CDR3 is TGTGCCAGCAGTTACTTTAGGCAGGGGGCAAAGACTGAAGCTTTCTTT.

The chain links TRBV10-2 to TRBJ2-5; D is unresolved. V lost 6 bases and J 1 base, leaving 6 bases between the germline ends. The CDR3 consists of 12 residues. The V gene's germline CDR1 is WSHSY and CDR2 SAAADI. The CDR3 reads CASRSLQETQYF. As DNA, the CDR3 is TGCGCCAGCAGAAGCCTCCAAGAGACCCAGTACTTC.

The chain carries TRBV15 and TRBJ2-5, with D maybe TRBD2 (5 bases). CDR3 size: 16 residues. Germline CDR1 is LNHNV and CDR2 is YYDKDF (reference sequence). V lost 1 base to trimming and J lost 4 bases, with 16 bases between them. The CDR3 DNA reads TGTGCCACCAGCAGAGTCCGGCTTCTCCGGGGAGAGACCCAGTACTTC. Translated: CATSRVRLLRGETQYF.

The chain uses TRBV28 and TRBJ1-2, with a possible D match to TRBD1 (6 bases). Germline CDR1 reads MDHEN; CDR2 reads SYDVKM. The CDR3 covers 12 residues. The V and J ends lost 8 bases and 5 bases respectively, with 12 bases between them. CDR3 DNA: TGTGCCAGCTCCGACAGGTTTTATGGCTACACCTTC. It codes for CASSDRFYGYTF.

The chain combines TRBV7-2 with TRBJ2-3; D assignment may be TRBD1 or TRBD2 (5 bases each). Germline V gene sequence: CDR1 SGHTA, CDR2 FQGNSA. Trimming stripped 2 bases from V and 6 bases from J, with 12 bases between. The CDR3 is 14 amino acids. The CDR3, as DNA: TGTGCCAGCAGCTTAACTCTGGGGGAGGATACGCAGTATTTT. Translating it yields CASSLTLGEDTQYF.

The chain is built from TRBV27 and TRBJ2-7; a weak D match, TRBD1 (5 bases). The germline gives CDR1 MNHEY, CDR2 SMNVEV (reference sequence). The V end lost 5 bases, the J end lost 9 bases, and 20 bases lay between the germline ends. The CDR3 runs 14 residues. CDR3 DNA: TGTGCCAGCAGTCCCGCAGGGTGGTATGTGGGGCAGTACTTC. Translated, it gives CASSPAGWYVGQYF.